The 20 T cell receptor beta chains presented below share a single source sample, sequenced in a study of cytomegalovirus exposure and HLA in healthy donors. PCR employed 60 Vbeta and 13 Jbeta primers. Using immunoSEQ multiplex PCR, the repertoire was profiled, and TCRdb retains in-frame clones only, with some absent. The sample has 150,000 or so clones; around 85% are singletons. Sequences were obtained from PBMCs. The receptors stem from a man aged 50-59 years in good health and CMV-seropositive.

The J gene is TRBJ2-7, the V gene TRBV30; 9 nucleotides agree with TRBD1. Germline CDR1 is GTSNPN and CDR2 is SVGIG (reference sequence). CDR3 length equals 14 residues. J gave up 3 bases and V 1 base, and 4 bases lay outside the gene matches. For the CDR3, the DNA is TGTGCCTGGAGTGCGGGACAGGGAGGCTACGAGCAGTACTTC. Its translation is CAWSAGQGGYEQYF.

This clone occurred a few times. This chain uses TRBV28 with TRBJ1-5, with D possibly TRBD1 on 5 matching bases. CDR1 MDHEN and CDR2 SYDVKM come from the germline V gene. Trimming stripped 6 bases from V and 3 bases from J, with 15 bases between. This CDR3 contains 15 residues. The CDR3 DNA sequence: TGTGCCAGCAGGCCATCAGGGAGGACCAATCAGCCCCAGCATTTT. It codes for CASRPSGRTNQPQHF. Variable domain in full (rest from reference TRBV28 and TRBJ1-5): DVKVTQSSRYLVKRTGEKVFLECVQDMDHENMFWYRQDPGLGLRLIYFSYDVKMKEKGDIPEGYSVSREKKERFSLILESASTNQTSMYLCASRPSGRTNQPQHFGDGTRLSIL.

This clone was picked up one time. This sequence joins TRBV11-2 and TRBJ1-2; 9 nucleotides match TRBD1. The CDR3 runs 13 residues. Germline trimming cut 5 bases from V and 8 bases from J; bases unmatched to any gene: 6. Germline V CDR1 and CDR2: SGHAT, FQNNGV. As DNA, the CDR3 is TGTGCCAGCAGCCCGGGACAGGGAAGGGGCTACACCTTC. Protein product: CASSPGQGRGYTF.

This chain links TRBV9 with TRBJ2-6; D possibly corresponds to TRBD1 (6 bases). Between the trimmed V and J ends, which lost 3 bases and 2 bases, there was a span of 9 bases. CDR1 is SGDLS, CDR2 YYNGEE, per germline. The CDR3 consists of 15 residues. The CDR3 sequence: CASSATGTGANVLTF. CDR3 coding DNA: TGTGCCAGCAGCGCCACAGGGACTGGGGCCAACGTCCTGACTTTC. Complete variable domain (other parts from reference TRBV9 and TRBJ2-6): DSGVTQTPKHLITATGQRVTLRCSPRSGDLSVYWYQQSLDQGLQFLIQYYNGEERAKGNILERFSAQQFPDLHSELNLSSLELGDSALYFCASSATGTGANVLTFGAGSRLTVL.

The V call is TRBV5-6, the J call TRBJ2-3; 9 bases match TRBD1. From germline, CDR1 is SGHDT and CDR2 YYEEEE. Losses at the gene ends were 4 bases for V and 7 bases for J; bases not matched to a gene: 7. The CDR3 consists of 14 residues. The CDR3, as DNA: TGTGCCAGCAGCATCTGGACAGGGGCGAATACGCAGTATTTT. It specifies CASSIWTGANTQYF. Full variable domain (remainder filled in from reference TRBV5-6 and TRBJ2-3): DAGVTQSPTHLIKTRGQQVTLRCSPKSGHDTVSWYQQALGQGPQFIFQYYEEEERQRGNFPDRFSGHQFPNYSSELNVNALLLGDSALYLCASSIWTGANTQYFGPGTRLTVL.

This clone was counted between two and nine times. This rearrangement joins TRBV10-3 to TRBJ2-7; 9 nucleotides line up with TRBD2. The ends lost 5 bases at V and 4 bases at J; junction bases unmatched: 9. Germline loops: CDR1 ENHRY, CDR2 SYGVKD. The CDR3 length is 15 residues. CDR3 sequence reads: CAISSIAGEGYEQYF. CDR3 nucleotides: TGTGCCATCAGTTCAATAGCGGGAGAAGGATACGAGCAGTACTTC.

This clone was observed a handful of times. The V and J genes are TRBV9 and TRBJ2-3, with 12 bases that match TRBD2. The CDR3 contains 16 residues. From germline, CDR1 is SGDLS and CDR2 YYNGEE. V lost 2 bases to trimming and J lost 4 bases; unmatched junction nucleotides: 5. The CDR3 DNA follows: TGTGCCAGCAGCGTCACTAGCGGGAGGATCCCAGATACGCAGTATTTT. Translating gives CASSVTSGRIPDTQYF.

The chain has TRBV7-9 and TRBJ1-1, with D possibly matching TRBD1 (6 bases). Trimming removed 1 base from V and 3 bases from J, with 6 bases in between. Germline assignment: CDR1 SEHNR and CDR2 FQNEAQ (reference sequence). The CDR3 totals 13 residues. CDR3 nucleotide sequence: TGTGCCAGCAGCTTAGAGGGGGACACTGAAGCTTTCTTT. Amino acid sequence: CASSLEGDTEAFF.

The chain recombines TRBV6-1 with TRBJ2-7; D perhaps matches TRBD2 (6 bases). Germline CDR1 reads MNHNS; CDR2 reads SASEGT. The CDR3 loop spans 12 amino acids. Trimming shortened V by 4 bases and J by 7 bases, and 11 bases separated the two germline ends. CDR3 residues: CASSGPGVEQYF. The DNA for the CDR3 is TGTGCCAGCAGTGGTCCGGGGGTTGAGCAGTACTTC.

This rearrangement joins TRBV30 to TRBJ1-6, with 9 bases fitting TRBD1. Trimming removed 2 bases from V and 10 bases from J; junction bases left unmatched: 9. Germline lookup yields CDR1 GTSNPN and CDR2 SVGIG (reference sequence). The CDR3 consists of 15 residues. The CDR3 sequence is CAWSPALTGGSPLHF. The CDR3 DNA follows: TGTGCCTGGAGTCCAGCCCTGACAGGGGGATCACCCCTCCACTTT.

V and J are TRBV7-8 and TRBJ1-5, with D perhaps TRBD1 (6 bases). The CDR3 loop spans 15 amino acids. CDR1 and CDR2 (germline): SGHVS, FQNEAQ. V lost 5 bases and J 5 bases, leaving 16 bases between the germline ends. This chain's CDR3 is CASSRLTGRDQPQHF. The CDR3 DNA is TGTGCCAGCAGCCGCCTTACAGGGAGGGATCAGCCCCAGCATTTT.

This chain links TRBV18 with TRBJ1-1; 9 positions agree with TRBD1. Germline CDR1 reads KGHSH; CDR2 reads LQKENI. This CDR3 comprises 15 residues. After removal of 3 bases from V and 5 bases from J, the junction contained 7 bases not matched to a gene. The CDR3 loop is CASSPRTGEGTEAFF. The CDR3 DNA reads TGTGCCAGCTCACCTCGGACAGGGGAGGGAACTGAAGCTTTCTTT.

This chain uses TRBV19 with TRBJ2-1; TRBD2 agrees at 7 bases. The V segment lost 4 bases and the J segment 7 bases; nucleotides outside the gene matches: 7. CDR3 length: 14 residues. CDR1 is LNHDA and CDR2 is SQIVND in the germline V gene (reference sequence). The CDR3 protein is CASSKRRERNEQFF. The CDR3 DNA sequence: TGTGCCAGTAGTAAACGGCGGGAGAGGAATGAGCAGTTCTTC. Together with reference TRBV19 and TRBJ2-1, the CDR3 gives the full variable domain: DGGITQSPKYLFRKEGQNVTLSCEQNLNHDAMYWYRQDPGQGLRLIYYSQIVNDFQKGDIAEGYSVSREKKESFPLTVTSAQKNPTAFYLCASSKRRERNEQFFGPGTRLTVL.

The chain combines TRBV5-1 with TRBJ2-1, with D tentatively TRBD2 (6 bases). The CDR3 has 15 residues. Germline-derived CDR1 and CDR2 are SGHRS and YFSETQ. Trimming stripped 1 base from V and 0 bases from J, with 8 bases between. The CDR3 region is CASSLLEGSYNEQFF. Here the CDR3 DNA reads TGCGCCAGCAGCTTGCTGGAGGGCTCCTACAATGAGCAGTTCTTC.

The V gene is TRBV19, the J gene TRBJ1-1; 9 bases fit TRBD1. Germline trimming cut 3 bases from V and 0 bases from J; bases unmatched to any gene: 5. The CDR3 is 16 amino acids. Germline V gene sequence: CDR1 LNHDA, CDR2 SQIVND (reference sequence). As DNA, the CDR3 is TGTGCCAGTAGTATTGACAGGGGGGGTATGAACACTGAAGCTTTCTTT. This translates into CASSIDRGGMNTEAFF.

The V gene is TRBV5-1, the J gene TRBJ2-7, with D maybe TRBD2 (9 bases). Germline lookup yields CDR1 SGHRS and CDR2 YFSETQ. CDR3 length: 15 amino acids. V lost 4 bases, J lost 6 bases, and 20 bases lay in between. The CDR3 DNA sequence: TGCGCCAGCAGCGAATTAGCGGGAGACAGGGGCGAGCAGTACTTC. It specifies CASSELAGDRGEQYF.

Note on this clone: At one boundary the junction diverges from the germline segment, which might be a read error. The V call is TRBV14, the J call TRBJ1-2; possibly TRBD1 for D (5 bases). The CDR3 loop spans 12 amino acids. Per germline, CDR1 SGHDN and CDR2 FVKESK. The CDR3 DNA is TGTGCCAGCAGCCAAGGTCCTCTACAGGAATCCTTC. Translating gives CASSQGPLQESF. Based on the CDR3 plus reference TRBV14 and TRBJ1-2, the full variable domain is EAGVTQFPSHSVIEKGQTVTLRCDPISGHDNLYWYRRVMGKEIKFLLHFVKESKQDESGMPNNRFLAERTGGTYSTLKVQPAELEDSGVYFCASSQGPLQESFGSGTRLTVV.

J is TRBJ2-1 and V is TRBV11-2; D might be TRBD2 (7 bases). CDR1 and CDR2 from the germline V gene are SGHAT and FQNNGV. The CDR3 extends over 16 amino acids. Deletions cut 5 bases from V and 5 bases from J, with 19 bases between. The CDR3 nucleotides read TGTGCCAGCAGCCGAGGGATGGGGGAGGGGGACAATGAGCAGTTCTTC. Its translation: CASSRGMGEGDNEQFF.

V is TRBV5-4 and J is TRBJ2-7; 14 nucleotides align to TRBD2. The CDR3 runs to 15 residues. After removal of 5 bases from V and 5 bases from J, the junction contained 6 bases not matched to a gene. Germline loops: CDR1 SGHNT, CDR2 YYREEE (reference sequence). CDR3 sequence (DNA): TGTGCCAGCAGGCCGGGACTAGCGGGAGCCGACGAGCAGTACTTC. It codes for CASRPGLAGADEQYF.

The CDR3 spells CASSLDRVETQYF. The CDR3 nucleotides are TGTGCCAGCAGCTTAGACAGGGTAGAGACCCAGTACTTC. The V call is TRBV7-8, the J call TRBJ2-5, with D perhaps matching TRBD1 (6 bases). The CDR3 spans 13 residues. The V and J ends lost 1 base and 4 bases respectively, with 7 bases between them. Per germline, CDR1 SGHVS and CDR2 FQNEAQ.